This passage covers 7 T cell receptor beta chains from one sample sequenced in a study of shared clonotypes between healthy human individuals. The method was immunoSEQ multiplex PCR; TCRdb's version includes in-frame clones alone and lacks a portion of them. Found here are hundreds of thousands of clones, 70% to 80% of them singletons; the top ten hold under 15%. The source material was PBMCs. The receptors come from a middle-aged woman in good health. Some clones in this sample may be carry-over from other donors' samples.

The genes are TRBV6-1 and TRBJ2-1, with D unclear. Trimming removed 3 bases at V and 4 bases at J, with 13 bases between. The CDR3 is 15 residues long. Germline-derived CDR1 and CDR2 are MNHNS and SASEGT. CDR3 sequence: CASSEGPEAYNEQFF. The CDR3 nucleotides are TGTGCCAGCAGTGAGGGTCCCGAGGCGTACAATGAGCAGTTCTTC.

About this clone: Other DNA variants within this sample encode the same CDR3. CDR3 in DNA: TGCAGCGCGACCCCGGGGCCAGATACGCAGTATTTT. Amino acids: CSATPGPDTQYF. V gene TRBV29-1 combines with J gene TRBJ2-3, with D perhaps assigned TRBD1 or TRBD2 (5 bases each). The V and J ends lost 7 bases and 4 bases respectively, with 12 bases between them. Germline V gives CDR1 SQVTM, CDR2 ANQGSEA. CDR3 length: 12 amino acids.

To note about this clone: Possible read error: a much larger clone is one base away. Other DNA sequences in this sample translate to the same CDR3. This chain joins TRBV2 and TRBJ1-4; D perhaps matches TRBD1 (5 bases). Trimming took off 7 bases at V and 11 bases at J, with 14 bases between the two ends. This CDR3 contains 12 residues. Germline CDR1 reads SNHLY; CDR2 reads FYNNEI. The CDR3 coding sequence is TGTGCCAGCACCAGGGAGGGGCTGAAACTGTTTTTT. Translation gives CASTREGLKLFF.

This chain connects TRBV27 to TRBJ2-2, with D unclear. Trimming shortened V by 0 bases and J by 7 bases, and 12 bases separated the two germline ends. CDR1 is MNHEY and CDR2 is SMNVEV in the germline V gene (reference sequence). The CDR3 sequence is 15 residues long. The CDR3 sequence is CASSLSVAYVGELFF. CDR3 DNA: TGTGCCAGCAGTTTATCTGTCGCCTATGTCGGGGAGCTGTTTTTT.

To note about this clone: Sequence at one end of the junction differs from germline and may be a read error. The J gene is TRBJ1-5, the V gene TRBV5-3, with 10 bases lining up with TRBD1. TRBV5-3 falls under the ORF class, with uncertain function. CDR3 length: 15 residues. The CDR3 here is CASSSKGTGAQPQHF. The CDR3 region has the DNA TGTGCCAGCAGCTCCAAAGGGACAGGGGCCCAGCCCCAGCATTTT.

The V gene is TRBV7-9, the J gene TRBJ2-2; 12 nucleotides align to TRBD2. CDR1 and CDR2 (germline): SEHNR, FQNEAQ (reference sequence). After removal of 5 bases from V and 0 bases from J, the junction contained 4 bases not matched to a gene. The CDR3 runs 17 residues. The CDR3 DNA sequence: TGTGCCAGCAGCCCGGGACTAGCGGGTGCGAACACCGGGGAGCTGTTTTTT. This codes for CASSPGLAGANTGELFF.

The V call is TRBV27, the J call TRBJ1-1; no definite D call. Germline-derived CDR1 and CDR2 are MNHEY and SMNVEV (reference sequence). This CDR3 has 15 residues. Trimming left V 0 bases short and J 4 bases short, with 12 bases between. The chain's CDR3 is CASSLSPEVGTEAFF. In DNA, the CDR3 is TGTGCCAGCAGTTTATCGCCGGAGGTTGGCACTGAAGCTTTCTTT.